The clone carrying this TCR beta chain was picked up a small number of times. No antigen is known for it. Via MiXCR, TCRdb re-called the RT-PCR reads, giving one row per CDR3 protein. Among 500,000 to 600,000 distinct CDR3 sequences listed, more than 15% were seen once. The germline CDR1 and CDR2 sequences are ENHRY and SYGVKD. The CDR3 runs 14 residues. The V and J ends lost 2 bases and 6 bases respectively, with 10 bases between them. This sample was taken from a study of response to subunit inactivated influenza vaccine. Study-level findings and limits: The authors offered the suggestion that each seasonal influenza vaccination recruits few new T cells.

The gene calls are TRBV10-3 and TRBJ2-2, with D possibly being TRBD1 (6 bases). The material sequenced was CD4+ T cells sorted from PBMCs, taken roughly 24 months after vaccination. The TCR sequence derives from a man aged 45-69 years who received an inactivated influenza vaccine. The chain's CDR3 is CAISEGNRAGELFF. The DNA for the CDR3 is TGTGCCATCAGTGAGGGGAACAGGGCCGGGGAGCTGTTTTTT.